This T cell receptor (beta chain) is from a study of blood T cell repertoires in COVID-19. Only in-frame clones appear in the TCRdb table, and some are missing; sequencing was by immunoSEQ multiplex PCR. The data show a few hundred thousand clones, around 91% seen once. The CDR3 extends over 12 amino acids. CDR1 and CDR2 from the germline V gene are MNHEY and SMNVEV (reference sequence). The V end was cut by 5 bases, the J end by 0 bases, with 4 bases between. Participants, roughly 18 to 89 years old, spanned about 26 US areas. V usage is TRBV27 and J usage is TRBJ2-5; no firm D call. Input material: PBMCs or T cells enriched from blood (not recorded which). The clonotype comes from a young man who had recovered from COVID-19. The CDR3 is CASSPDQETQYF. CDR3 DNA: TGTGCCAGCAGTCCCGACCAAGAGACCCAGTACTTC.